The present T cell receptor (beta chain) was sequenced within a study of blood T cells in healthy people across ages. Then a second PCR, running roughly 7 to 11 cycles, was carried out with a sample-barcoded 5' primer and a J-beta primer mix. Each CDR3 protein is one row after TCRdb ran MiXCR on the 5' RACE reads. Of some 550,000 distinct CDR3 sequences listed, around 48% are singletons. The V gene's germline CDR1 is LGHNA and CDR2 YSLEER. Trimming cost V 0 bases and J 3 bases, with 6 bases left between them. CDR3 length equals 13 residues. Findings of the study overall: Naive T cell percentage strongly correlated with TCR beta diversity. TCR beta diversity per million T cells fell roughly linearly with age.

Notes on this clonotype: As yet, its antigen is unknown.

The origin of this receptor is a man older than 75 in good health. The chain has TRBV4-3 and TRBJ2-7, with D uncertain. Source material: blood. CDR3 region: CASSQDPRYEQYF. CDR3 bases: TGCGCCAGCAGCCAAGATCCCCGCTACGAGCAGTACTTC.